This entry lists 25 T cell receptor beta chains sequenced from one sample in a study of blood T cell repertoires in COVID-19. Clones were read by immunoSEQ multiplex PCR, and TCRdb kept only the in-frame ones, dropping some. The data contain about 200,000 clones, more than 75% of them singletons. The sequencing input was peripheral blood. Receptor source: a man aged 35-49 years with active or convalescent COVID-19.

The rearrangement joins TRBV3-1 (or the pseudogene TRBV3-2) to TRBJ2-1; 7 bases agree with TRBD2. The CDR3 spans 15 residues. Germline CDR1 LGHDT, CDR2 YNNKEL (reference sequence). Unmatched junction bases numbered 8, after V lost 3 bases and J lost 6 bases. DNA for the CDR3: TGTGCCAGCAGCCATTTTAACCAGCGGGGCAATGAGCAGTTCTTC. It is translated as CASSHFNQRGNEQFF.

The chain uses TRBV19 and TRBJ2-7; 10 bases map to TRBD1. CDR3 length: 17 amino acids. Germline loops: CDR1 LNHDA, CDR2 SQIVND (reference sequence). J lost 4 bases, V lost 6 bases, and 15 bases had no gene match. The CDR3 is CASSAFGTGAVRYEQYF. The CDR3 DNA is TGTGCCAGTAGCGCCTTCGGGACAGGGGCCGTGCGGTACGAGCAGTACTTC.

This sequence joins TRBV28 and TRBJ1-4; D call uncertain. Trimming pared 6 bases from V and 1 base from J, leaving 3 bases between. CDR3 size: 12 residues. Germline V gene data show CDR1 as MDHEN and CDR2 as SYDVKM. The CDR3 reads CASSQTNEKLFF. For the CDR3, the DNA is TGTGCCAGCAGCCAAACTAATGAAAAACTGTTTTTT.

The V call is TRBV4-2, the J call TRBJ2-3, with 9 bases fitting TRBD1. Germline V gene sequence: CDR1 LGHNA, CDR2 YNFKEQ. The CDR3 extends over 16 amino acids. The junction had 6 bases not matched to a gene; V was cut back by 3 bases and J by 2 bases. The CDR3 is CASSQVTGGNTDTQYF. For the CDR3, the DNA is TGTGCCAGCAGCCAGGTGACAGGGGGAAACACAGATACGCAGTATTTT.

This chain joins TRBV19 and TRBJ1-2; tentatively, D is TRBD1 (6 bases). Trimming removed 5 bases from V and 6 bases from J, with 16 bases in between. CDR3 length equals 14 residues. Germline V gene lookup returns CDR1 LNHDA and CDR2 SQIVND (reference sequence). CDR3 sequence: CASSPNPGVNGYTF. The CDR3 coding sequence is TGTGCCAGTAGTCCAAATCCAGGGGTTAATGGCTACACCTTC. Filled out from reference TRBV19 and TRBJ1-2, the complete variable domain reads DGGITQSPKYLFRKEGQNVTLSCEQNLNHDAMYWYRQDPGQGLRLIYYSQIVNDFQKGDIAEGYSVSREKKESFPLTVTSAQKNPTAFYLCASSPNPGVNGYTFGSGTRLTVV.

This clone came up a few times. This chain joins TRBV7-8 and TRBJ2-7; possible D gene TRBD2, 5 bases. The germline V gene has CDR1 SGHVS and CDR2 FQNEAQ. This CDR3 contains 16 residues. V shed 6 bases and J shed 0 bases, with 18 bases lying between them. Here the CDR3 reads CASSPLAGRSSYEQYF. The CDR3 DNA reads as TGTGCCAGCAGTCCACTGGCGGGTCGCAGCTCCTACGAGCAGTACTTC.

The chain combines TRBV4-3 with TRBJ1-1, with TRBD1 matching 8 bases. CDR1 and CDR2 from the germline V gene are LGHNA and YSLEER. The trim removed 3 bases at V and 0 bases at J, leaving 15 bases unmatched. This CDR3 comprises 19 residues. CDR3 DNA sequence: TGCGCCAGCAGCCACCCGACAGGGGCTCTGGGTGTGATGAACACTGAAGCTTTCTTT. It is translated as CASSHPTGALGVMNTEAFF.

This sequence joins TRBV6-1 and TRBJ1-3; D is possibly TRBD1 (5 bases). The CDR3 is 16 residues long. V was clipped by 1 base and J by 1 base, with 11 bases between them. The germline V gene has CDR1 MNHNS and CDR2 SASEGT. CDR3 protein: CASSEGQGSSGNTIYF. CDR3 DNA sequence: TGTGCCAGCAGTGAAGGTCAGGGCTCATCTGGAAACACCATATATTTT.

This clone was found a few times. The chain combines TRBV29-1 with TRBJ2-1, with 9 bases lining up with TRBD1. CDR1 and CDR2 from the germline V gene are SQVTM and ANQGSEA. This CDR3 spans 15 amino acids. The V segment lost 4 bases and the J segment 7 bases; nucleotides outside the gene matches: 11. This CDR3 is CSVAGMTGGRNEQFF. Here the CDR3 DNA reads TGCAGCGTTGCAGGAATGACAGGGGGTCGTAATGAGCAGTTCTTC.

The rearrangement uses TRBV3-1 (or the pseudogene TRBV3-2) and TRBJ1-3; the D gene is possibly TRBD1 (5 bases). The germline CDR1 and CDR2 sequences are LGHDT and YNNKEL (reference sequence). Trimming shortened V by 2 bases and J by 0 bases, and 11 bases separated the two germline ends. The CDR3 is 16 amino acids. The CDR3 nucleotides read TGTGCCAGCAGCCAAAATACAGGAAGCTCTGGAAACACCATATATTTT. Residues: CASSQNTGSSGNTIYF.

The gene calls are TRBV9 and TRBJ1-2; D ambiguous. The germline CDR1 and CDR2 sequences are SGDLS and YYNGEE. The V gene lost 4 bases and the J gene lost 3 bases, with 13 bases spanning the gap. The CDR3 contains 14 residues. This CDR3 reads CASSPSGGDYGYTF. The CDR3 DNA follows: TGTGCCAGCAGCCCTAGCGGCGGGGACTATGGCTACACCTTC. The full variable domain, its missing parts supplied by reference TRBV9 and TRBJ1-2, is DSGVTQTPKHLITATGQRVTLRCSPRSGDLSVYWYQQSLDQGLQFLIQYYNGEERAKGNILERFSAQQFPDLHSELNLSSLELGDSALYFCASSPSGGDYGYTFGSGTRLTVV.

The chain is built from TRBV20-1 and TRBJ2-1; D call uncertain. Between the trimmed V and J ends, which lost 0 bases and 10 bases, there was a span of 7 bases. The germline V gene has CDR1 DFQATT and CDR2 SNEGSKA (reference sequence). The CDR3 runs 11 residues. CDR3 in DNA: TGCAGTGCTAGAGATCAGCGCGAGCAGTTCTTC. This gives the protein CSARDQREQFF.

This clone was counted a few times. The V call is TRBV2, the J call TRBJ2-7, with 7 bases fitting TRBD1. The CDR3 covers 13 residues. Per the germline V gene, CDR1 is SNHLY and CDR2 is FYNNEI. Trimming at V came to 7 bases and at J to 2 bases, leaving 5 bases not matched to a gene. CDR3 amino acids: CASKRQGTYEQYF. CDR3 in DNA: TGTGCCAGCAAACGACAGGGCACCTACGAGCAGTACTTC.

The chain uses TRBV5-1 and TRBJ2-5; the D gene is possibly TRBD1 (6 bases). Germline V gene lookup returns CDR1 SGHRS and CDR2 YFSETQ. V lost 0 bases to trimming and J lost 5 bases, with 11 bases between them. The CDR3 extends over 14 amino acids. CDR3 residues: CASSLGPGEETQYF. The CDR3 nucleotides are TGCGCCAGCAGCTTGGGGCCAGGGGAGGAGACCCAGTACTTC.

Written as DNA, the CDR3 is TGTGCCATCAGGGACAGCATTCATAATTCACCCCTCCACTTT. Its protein product is CAIRDSIHNSPLHF. The rearrangement uses TRBV10-3 and TRBJ1-6; weak D call: TRBD1 (6 bases). The V gene's germline CDR1 is ENHRY and CDR2 SYGVKD. This CDR3 has 14 residues. V lost 6 bases to trimming and J lost 5 bases, with 11 bases between them.

The rearrangement joins TRBV12-5 to TRBJ2-7; D is ambiguous. The CDR3 runs to 16 residues. Per germline, CDR1 LGHNT and CDR2 FRNRAP. Trimming stripped 0 bases from V and 0 bases from J, with 12 bases between. The CDR3 region has the DNA TGTGCTAGTGGTTTGGTAGTGGCGGCTACCTCCTACGAGCAGTACTTC. Translation gives CASGLVVAATSYEQYF.

This chain links TRBV4-2 with TRBJ1-2; TRBD1 might be the D (6 bases). The CDR3 spans 15 residues. Germline CDR1 LGHNA, CDR2 YNFKEQ. Trimming shortened V by 0 bases and J by 8 bases, and 16 bases separated the two germline ends. Written as DNA, the CDR3 is TGTGCCAGCAGCCAAGATCTGGGGGCGCAGTTAGGCTACACCTTC. Its protein product is CASSQDLGAQLGYTF.

The V and J genes are TRBV27 and TRBJ1-2; 7 bases are shared with TRBD1. J lost 8 bases, V lost 5 bases, and 8 bases had no gene match. The CDR3 is 13 residues long. CDR1 is MNHEY and CDR2 is SMNVEV in the germline V gene (reference sequence). The CDR3 region has the DNA TGTGCCAGCAGTGTAACAGGGGTTGGGGGCTACACCTTC. Its translation: CASSVTGVGGYTF.

J is TRBJ1-4 and V is TRBV13; 8 nucleotides match TRBD1. This CDR3 is built from 13 residues. Germline V gives CDR1 PRHDT, CDR2 FYEKMQ (reference sequence). Unmatched junction bases numbered 4, after V lost 0 bases and J lost 13 bases. The CDR3 is CASSLGRQGALFF. The CDR3 DNA reads as TGTGCCAGCAGCTTAGGCCGGCAGGGGGCACTGTTTTTT.

Only a few counts were recorded for this clone. The V call is TRBV30, the J call TRBJ2-5; possibly TRBD2 for D (6 bases). Germline values: CDR1 GTSNPN, CDR2 SVGIG (reference sequence). The CDR3 is 17 residues long. The V gene lost 0 bases and the J gene lost 6 bases, with 23 bases spanning the gap. The CDR3 DNA is TGTGCCTGGAGTGTACAATCCTGGGAAGGAGGGACGCAGACCCAGTACTTC. Residues: CAWSVQSWEGGTQTQYF.

The V and J genes are TRBV11-3 and TRBJ1-1, with D unclear. Germline V lookup: CDR1 SGHNT, CDR2 YENEEA. The CDR3 consists of 15 residues. The V end was cut by 5 bases, the J end by 1 base, with 14 bases between. CDR3 DNA: TGTGCCAGCAGCCCAACCTCCGGAGAGAACACTGAAGCTTTCTTT. Protein product: CASSPTSGENTEAFF.

The chain is built from TRBV11-2 and TRBJ1-1; possibly TRBD1 for D (6 bases). V lost 5 bases, J lost 7 bases, and 14 bases lay in between. The CDR3 totals 13 residues. CDR1 is SGHAT and CDR2 is FQNNGV in the germline V gene. CDR3 bases: TGTGCCAGCAGCATGATACAGGGTTTTGAAGCTTTCTTT. Its translation is CASSMIQGFEAFF.

The chain carries TRBV30 and TRBJ1-1; D gene ambiguous. There are 11 residues in the CDR3. Trimming shortened V by 4 bases and J by 5 bases, and 8 bases separated the two germline ends. The V gene's germline CDR1 is GTSNPN and CDR2 SVGIG (reference sequence). The DNA of the CDR3 is TGTGCCTGGACAGGTATAACTGAAGCTTTCTTT. This translates into CAWTGITEAFF.

This chain uses TRBV2 with TRBJ2-1, with 7 bases that match TRBD1. The CDR3 spans 15 residues. The V gene's germline CDR1 is SNHLY and CDR2 FYNNEI. J lost 5 bases, V lost 6 bases, and 10 bases had no gene match. The CDR3 sequence: CASSRDGTVNNEQFF. CDR3 in DNA: TGTGCCAGCAGCCGTGACGGGACAGTTAACAATGAGCAGTTCTTC.

The CDR3 loop is CASSLTGNSEKLFF. The CDR3 region has the DNA TGTGCCAGCTCACTAACGGGGAATAGTGAAAAACTGTTTTTT. The chain recombines TRBV18 with TRBJ1-4; D gene ambiguous. This CDR3 is 14 amino acids long. V was clipped by 4 bases and J by 7 bases, with 13 bases between them. Per the germline V gene, CDR1 is KGHSH and CDR2 is LQKENI.